The clone carrying this T cell receptor (beta chain) qualifies as medium-sized. Antigen: not known. The data belong to a study of quantifying T cell responses using KT2 cells. On the study more broadly: RNA was reverse transcribed with TCR alpha and beta constant-region primers. The T4 ligation step was estimated to exceed 9% efficiency under optimum conditions. Points from the study as a whole: Even the lowest spike-in, about one KT2 cell per 100,000 PBMC, yielded detectable KT2 sequences. KT2 sequence counts showed saturation when very many KT2 cells were spiked in.

Germline lookup yields CDR1 SGHTA and CDR2 FQGNSA. The CDR3 runs 15 residues. Trimming removed 1 base at V and 3 bases at J, with 11 bases between. The cDNA 3' end received a ligated oligonucleotide with a UMI. First-round PCR used around 4 cycles and beta primers RC1.1 and RC1.2 covering TRBC1 and TRBC2. From the second PCR onward, TCR alpha and beta chains were processed separately. TCRdb ran MiXCR on the UMI-ligation and nested PCR reads and lists one entry per CDR3 protein. Seen here are over 40,000 distinct CDR3 sequences, around a tenth observed once, and the top ten hold about 10%. The sequence was obtained from a human donor. The chain joins TRBV7-2 to TRBJ2-3, with D possibly being TRBD1 or TRBD2 (5 bases each). Source material: PBMCs spiked with cells of the T cell clone KT2. Here the CDR3 reads CASSLVGDWTDTQYF. In nucleotides, the CDR3 is TGTGCCAGCAGCTTAGTGGGGGATTGGACAGATACGCAGTATTTT.